This T cell receptor (beta chain) stems from a study of T-cell reconstitution after alpha-beta-depleted transplantation in children. Unique molecular identifiers were incorporated during preparation of the TCRbeta library. TCRdb passed the PCR reads through MiXCR, listing each CDR3 protein once. Of about 830,000 distinct CDR3 sequences listed, 16% were seen once; the top ten hold approximately 5%. The CDR3 has 14 amino acids. Trimming took 5 bases from V and 6 from J, leaving 14 bases between them. V gene TRBV12-3 or TRBV12-4 combines with J gene TRBJ2-1; D is unresolved. This specimen was PBMCs, mostly from graft donor cells, taken 360 days after TCRalphabeta/CD19-depleted stem cell transplant. The receptor was derived from a male patient younger than 18 who had a stem cell transplant for acute lymphoblastic leukemia, so the T cells may come from the graft donor. CDR3 sequence (DNA): TGTGCCAGCAGTCGCACCTCACCAATCAATGAGCAGTTCTTC. Amino acid sequence: CASSRTSPINEQFF.